This T cell receptor (beta chain) was captured in a study of response to subunit inactivated influenza vaccine. In TCRdb, the RT-PCR reads were re-called with MiXCR into one record per CDR3 protein. The sample includes around 520,000 distinct CDR3 sequences, 25% of them seen just once. This clonotype showed up just a few times. The V gene lost 4 bases and the J gene lost 4 bases, with 14 bases spanning the gap. The V gene's germline CDR1 is DFQATT and CDR2 SNEGSKA (reference sequence). This CDR3 has 14 amino acids. This clonotype originated in a man in his fifties who received an inactivated influenza vaccine. This sample comprised CD4+ T cells sorted from PBMCs, obtained roughly 5 days after vaccination. The J gene is TRBJ2-1, the V gene TRBV20-1, with D perhaps TRBD1 (6 bases). CDR3 DNA sequence: TGCAGTGCTACCCCAGGGGCCAGGTACAATGAGCAGTTCTTC. Protein product: CSATPGARYNEQFF.